This T cell receptor (beta chain) was documented in a study of neurological immune-mediated disorders. There are many counts of this clonotype. By 5'RACE with 10-nucleotide random UMIs, the cDNA was made. Using its own MiXCR run on the 5' RACE reads, TCRdb lists one record per CDR3 protein. The table includes around 21,000 distinct CDR3 sequences, roughly 7.5% detected once. The CDR3 is made up of 16 amino acids. The V gene lost 4 bases and the J gene lost 6 bases, with 19 bases spanning the gap. Germline values: CDR1 SEHNR, CDR2 FQNEAQ (reference sequence). The chain employs TRBV7-9 and TRBJ2-1, with a tentative D call TRBD1 (5 bases). Sequencing input: CD8+ T cells from blood. The TCR comes from a woman aged 25 to 45 with HTLV-1-associated myelopathy (HAM/TSP). CDR3 amino acids: CASSSAVVRESNEQFF. CDR3 DNA sequence: TGTGCCAGCAGCTCAGCCGTCGTCAGGGAATCCAATGAGCAGTTCTTC.